This T cell receptor beta chain is from a study of T-cell reconstitution after alpha-beta-depleted transplantation in children. TCRbeta library construction was performed incorporating unique molecular identifiers. TCRdb used MiXCR to reprocess the PCR reads, holding one entry per CDR3 protein. The sample consists of 600,000 to 700,000 distinct CDR3 sequences, around a sixth of them appearing once. Only a few counts were recorded for this clonotype. Sample: PBMCs from the stem cell graft donor, taken from the stem cell graft. The TCR was taken from a human donor who donated a stem cell graft to a child with acute myeloid leukemia.

DNA of the CDR3: TGTGCCAGCAGCCACAATACCGGGGATCAGCCCCAGCATTTT. Protein: CASSHNTGDQPQHF. The V gene is TRBV5-5, the J gene TRBJ1-5; D gene unclear. The CDR3 loop spans 14 amino acids. Trimming left V 4 bases short and J 5 bases short, with 13 bases between. CDR1 is SGHKS and CDR2 is YYEKEE in the germline V gene (reference sequence).